This TCR beta chain was captured in a study of blood T cell repertoires in COVID-19. Whole-study context: Nucleic acid was either cDNA or gDNA, and it came from T cells, B-cell-depleted T cells, or PBMCs.

Authors' methods: Reference gene primer amplification yielded estimated nucleated cell counts. Sequenced by immunoSEQ multiplex PCR; TCRdb stores in-frame clones only, minus some. Clone size and the V and J calls come from that table; the DNA yielded D and trimming. The table shows about 320,000 clones, with about nine tenths occurring only once. The CDR3 sequence is 13 residues long. CDR1 and CDR2 (germline): SQVTM, ANQGSEA. With 3 bases removed from V and 4 bases from J, the gap between germline ends came to 12 bases. Participants were aged about 18 to 100 years from 20 to 30 US areas. Cohort 3 donors counted as recovered after two negative PCRs, clearance, or resolved symptoms.

The sequencing input was PBMCs or T cells enriched from blood (not recorded which). The TCR was taken from a man aged 60-69 years who had recovered from COVID-19. J is TRBJ1-2 and V is TRBV29-1, with D hard to call. CDR3 protein: CSVDKSGGYGYTF. The CDR3 bases are TGCAGCGTTGATAAGTCCGGCGGCTATGGCTACACCTTC. Full variable domain (outside the CDR3, taken from reference TRBV29-1 and TRBJ1-2): SAVISQKPSRDICQRGTSLTIQCQVDSQVTMMFWYRQQPGQSLTLIATANQGSEATYESGFVIDKFPISRPNLTFSTLTVSNMSPEDSSIYLCSVDKSGGYGYTFGSGTRLTVV.